The clone carrying this T cell receptor beta chain appeared a single time. This sample is part of a study of blood T cell repertoires in COVID-19. In the study overall: The samples span acute and convalescent COVID-19 from the United States, Italy and Spain. In each case, the material was cDNA or gDNA derived from T cells, B-cell-depleted T cells, or PBMCs.

The V end lost 6 bases, the J end lost 7 bases, and 24 bases lay between the germline ends. CDR1 KGHSH and CDR2 LQKENI come from the germline V gene. CDR3 size: 16 residues. In the original workflow: By means of reference gene primer amplification, nucleated cell counts were estimated. Libraries were prepared by immunoSEQ multiplex PCR; TCRdb keeps only in-frame clonotypes and omits some of them. V and J calls and clone size are those listed in that table; D and trimming were worked out from the DNA. The sample holds approximately 94,000 clones, 85% to 90% seen once. The V gene is TRBV18, the J gene TRBJ1-2; tentatively, D is TRBD1 (6 bases). This TCR came from a human donor in a cohort sampled during active COVID-19. Sequencing input: peripheral blood. The DNA for the CDR3 is TGTGCCAGCTCTACCGTCCCCACCGCAGGGGCTGGTGGCTACACCTTC. Encoded protein: CASSTVPTAGAGGYTF.